One and the same sample provided the 7 T cell receptor beta chains below, sequenced in a study of T cell responses to AZD1222 COVID-19 vaccine. Profiling relied on immunoSEQ multiplex PCR, and the TCRdb table lists in-frame clones only, not all of them. The data hold 150,000 to 200,000 clones, with over 80% observed a single time. This material consisted of peripheral blood, taken on day 0 of AZD1222 vaccination. Receptors were obtained from an adult in good health.

In nucleotides, the CDR3 is TGTGCCAGCAGCCCGGGAACGGGAGCAGATCAGCCCCAGCATTTT. Its protein product is CASSPGTGADQPQHF. This rearrangement joins TRBV11-2 to TRBJ1-5; no clear D. V shed 5 bases and J shed 5 bases, with 16 bases lying between them. Germline CDR1 is SGHAT and CDR2 is FQNNGV. CDR3 length equals 15 residues.

The rearrangement joins TRBV27 to TRBJ1-5; D call uncertain. The CDR3 totals 15 residues. With 1 base removed from V and 8 bases from J, the gap between germline ends came to 15 bases. Germline V gene sequence: CDR1 MNHEY, CDR2 SMNVEV (reference sequence). The CDR3 nucleotides read TGTGCCAGCAGTTTATGGTCTGGGAAGGAGGAGCCCCAGCATTTT. It encodes CASSLWSGKEEPQHF.

This clone was observed a single time. The chain combines TRBV7-2 with TRBJ1-5, with 11 bases matching TRBD1. This CDR3 spans 17 amino acids. Losses at the gene ends were 1 base for V and 2 bases for J; bases not matched to a gene: 4. Germline V gene data show CDR1 as SGHTA and CDR2 as FQGNSA. CDR3 protein: CASSLGTGGAGNQPQHF. In DNA form, the CDR3 reads TGTGCCAGCAGCTTAGGGACAGGGGGCGCTGGCAATCAGCCCCAGCATTTT.

Notes on this clone: One end of the junction fails to match germline, which may point to a read error. This rearrangement joins TRBV18 to TRBJ1-2; tentatively, D is TRBD1 (5 bases). Germline lookup yields CDR1 KGHSH and CDR2 LQKENI. The CDR3 loop spans 14 amino acids. CDR3 bases: TGTGCCAGCTCACCAGGGACCACTAATTATGGCTACACCTTC. As protein: CASSPGTTNYGYTF. Based on the CDR3 plus reference TRBV18 and TRBJ1-2, the full variable domain is NAGVMQNPRHLVRRRGQEARLRCSPMKGHSHVYWYRQLPEEGLKFMVYLQKENIIDESGMPKERFSAEFPKEGPSILRIQQVVRGDSAAYFCASSPGTTNYGYTFGSGTRLTVV.

The V gene is TRBV28, the J gene TRBJ1-4; tentative D call: TRBD1 (6 bases). The germline V gene encodes CDR1 MDHEN and CDR2 SYDVKM. Trimming pared 6 bases from V and 2 bases from J, leaving 19 bases between. This CDR3 is built from 17 residues. CDR3 sequence reads: CASRTKGGGATNEKLFF. The DNA for the CDR3 is TGTGCCAGCAGAACCAAGGGAGGGGGGGCCACTAATGAAAAACTGTTTTTT.

This sequence joins TRBV30 and TRBJ2-3; D is ambiguous. Per germline, CDR1 GTSNPN and CDR2 SVGIG (reference sequence). This CDR3 contains 14 residues. V was trimmed by 2 bases and J by 4 bases, leaving 13 bases between them. In DNA form, the CDR3 reads TGTGCCTGGAGTATAGGTATTTGGGCAGATACGCAGTATTTT. This codes for CAWSIGIWADTQYF.

The J gene is TRBJ1-6, the V gene TRBV7-2; a possible D gene is TRBD1 (5 bases). The CDR3 length is 16 residues. V lost 1 base to trimming and J lost 6 bases, with 13 bases between them. Germline CDR1 SGHTA, CDR2 FQGNSA. CDR3 sequence: CASSLGGPAANSPLHF. CDR3 nucleotide sequence: TGTGCCAGCAGCTTAGGGGGCCCGGCCGCTAATTCACCCCTCCACTTT.